A selection of T cell receptor beta chains follows, all from one sample in a study of T cell repertoires in cytomegalovirus infection. One entry per CDR3 protein results from TCRdb running MiXCR on the reads. The data show about 450,000 distinct CDR3 sequences, approximately 31% seen once. The sequencing input was PBMCs. The receptors originated from a human donor in good health (CMV status not recorded). Some clones in this sample may be carry-over from other donors' samples. The conserved cysteine and the conserved F or W are not part of the CDR3 here.

J gene: TRBJ2-2
V gene: TRBV7-9
CDR3 protein: ASSLYRGNTGELF

J gene: TRBJ1-5
V gene: TRBV28
CDR3 protein: ASSDEGYRQH

J gene: TRBJ1-6
V gene: TRBV29-1
CDR3 protein: SVQDRGNSPLH

J gene: TRBJ1-3
V gene: TRBV20-1
CDR3 protein: SATTGDRSGNTIY

J gene: TRBJ1-1
V gene: TRBV7-2
CDR3 protein: ASATGDLNTEAF

J gene: TRBJ1-2
V gene: TRBV15
CDR3 protein: ATSRGITGGDGYT

J gene: TRBJ2-1
V gene: TRBV11-2
CDR3 protein: ASSRGATSYNEQF

J gene: TRBJ2-5
V gene: TRBV27
CDR3 protein: ASSSAGGRGEETQY

J gene: TRBJ1-2
V gene: TRBV15
CDR3 protein: ATSRVIDGYT

J gene: TRBJ2-2
V gene: TRBV7-2
CDR3 protein: ASSSGPRGGRTGELF

J gene: TRBJ1-1
V gene: TRBV27
CDR3 protein: ASSLLGGAYTEAF

J gene: TRBJ2-7
V gene: TRBV6-1
CDR3 protein: ASRRPGRASYEQY

J gene: TRBJ2-3
V gene: TRBV6-5
CDR3 protein: ASSLQGADTQY